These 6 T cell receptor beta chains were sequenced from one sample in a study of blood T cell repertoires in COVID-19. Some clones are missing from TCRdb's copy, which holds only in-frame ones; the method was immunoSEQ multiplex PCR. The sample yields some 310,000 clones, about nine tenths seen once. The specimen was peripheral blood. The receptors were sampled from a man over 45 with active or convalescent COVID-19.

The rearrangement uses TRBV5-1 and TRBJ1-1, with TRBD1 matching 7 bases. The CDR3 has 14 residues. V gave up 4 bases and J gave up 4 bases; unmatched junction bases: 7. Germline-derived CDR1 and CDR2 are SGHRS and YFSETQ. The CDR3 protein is CASSTYRGLTEAFF. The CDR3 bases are TGCGCCAGCAGCACCTACAGGGGACTCACTGAAGCTTTCTTT. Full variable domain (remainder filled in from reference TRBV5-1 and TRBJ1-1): KAGVTQTPRYLIKTRGQQVTLSCSPISGHRSVSWYQQTPGQGLQFLFEYFSETQRNKGNFPGRFSGRQFSNSRSEMNVSTLELGDSALYLCASSTYRGLTEAFFGQGTRLTVV.

CDR3 sequence reads: CAWSVLSVETQYF. CDR3 nucleotide sequence: TGTGCCTGGAGTGTACTTTCCGTGGAGACCCAGTACTTC. The chain has TRBV30 and TRBJ2-5; D remains ambiguous. Germline V gives CDR1 GTSNPN, CDR2 SVGIG (reference sequence). This CDR3 has 13 amino acids. The ends were cut back, 0 bases at V and 5 bases at J, with 10 bases in the middle.

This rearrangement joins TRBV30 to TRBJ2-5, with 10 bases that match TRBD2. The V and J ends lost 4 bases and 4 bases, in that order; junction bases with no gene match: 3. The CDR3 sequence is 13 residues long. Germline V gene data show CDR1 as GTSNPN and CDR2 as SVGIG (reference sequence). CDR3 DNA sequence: TGTGCCTGGATGGCTAGCGGGGGAGAGACCCAGTACTTC. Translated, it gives CAWMASGGETQYF.

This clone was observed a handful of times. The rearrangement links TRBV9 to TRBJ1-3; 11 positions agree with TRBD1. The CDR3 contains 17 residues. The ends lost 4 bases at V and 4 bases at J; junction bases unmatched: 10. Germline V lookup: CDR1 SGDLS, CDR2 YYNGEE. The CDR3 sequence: CASSPPGTGGSGNTIYF. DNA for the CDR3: TGTGCCAGCAGCCCACCCGGGACAGGGGGATCGGGAAACACCATATATTTT.

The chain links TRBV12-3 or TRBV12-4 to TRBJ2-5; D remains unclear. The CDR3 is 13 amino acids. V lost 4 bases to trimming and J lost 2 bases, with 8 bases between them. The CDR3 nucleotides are TGTGCCAGCAGTTCTCGAGCACAAGAGACCCAGTACTTC. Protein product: CASSSRAQETQYF.

CDR3 protein: CASSLDYSNYGYTF. The CDR3 nucleotides are TGTGCCAGCAGCTTAGATTACTCTAACTATGGCTACACCTTC. The V gene is TRBV11-2, the J gene TRBJ1-2, with unresolved D. The V and J ends lost 0 bases and 0 bases respectively, with 5 bases between them. CDR1 and CDR2 (germline): SGHAT, FQNNGV. The CDR3 is made up of 14 amino acids. The full variable domain, with the rest looked up from reference TRBV11-2 and TRBJ1-2, is EAGVAQSPRYKIIEKRQSVAFWCNPISGHATLYWYQQILGQGPKLLIQFQNNGVVDDSQLPKDRFSAERLKGVDSTLKIQPAKLEDSAVYLCASSLDYSNYGYTFGSGTRLTVV.